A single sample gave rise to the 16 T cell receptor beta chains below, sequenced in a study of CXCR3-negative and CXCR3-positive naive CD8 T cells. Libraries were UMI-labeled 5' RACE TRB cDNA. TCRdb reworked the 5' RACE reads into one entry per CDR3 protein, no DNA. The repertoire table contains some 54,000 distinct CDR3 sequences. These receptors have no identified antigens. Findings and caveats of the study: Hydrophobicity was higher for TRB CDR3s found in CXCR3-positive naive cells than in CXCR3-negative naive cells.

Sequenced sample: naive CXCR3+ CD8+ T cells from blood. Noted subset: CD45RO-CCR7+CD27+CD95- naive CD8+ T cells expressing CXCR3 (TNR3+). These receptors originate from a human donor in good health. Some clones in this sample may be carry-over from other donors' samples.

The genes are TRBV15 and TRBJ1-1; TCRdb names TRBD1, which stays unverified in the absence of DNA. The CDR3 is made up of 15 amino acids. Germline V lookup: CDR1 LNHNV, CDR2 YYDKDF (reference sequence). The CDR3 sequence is CATSRDSRGKGEAFF. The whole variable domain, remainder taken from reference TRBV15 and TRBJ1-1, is DAMVIQNPRYQVTQFGKPVTLSCSQTLNHNVMYWYQQKSSQAPKLLFHYYDKDFNNEADTPDNFQSRRPNTSFCFLDIRSPGLGDTAMYLCATSRDSRGKGEAFFGQGTRLTVV.

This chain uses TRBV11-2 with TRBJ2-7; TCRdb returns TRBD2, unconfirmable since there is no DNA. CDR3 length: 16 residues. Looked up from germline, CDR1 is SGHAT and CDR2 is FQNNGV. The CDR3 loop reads CASSLSPRTSVYEQYF. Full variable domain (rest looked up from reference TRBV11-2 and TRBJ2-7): EAGVAQSPRYKIIEKRQSVAFWCNPISGHATLYWYQQILGQGPKLLIQFQNNGVVDDSQLPKDRFSAERLKGVDSTLKIQPAKLEDSAVYLCASSLSPRTSVYEQYFGPGTRLTVT.

The CDR3 spells CASSPKTISTDTQYF. The rearrangement links TRBV7-2 to TRBJ2-3. The CDR3 is 15 amino acids. The germline CDR1 and CDR2 sequences are SGHTA and FQGNSA. Using reference TRBV7-2 and TRBJ2-3 for the parts outside the CDR3, the full variable domain is GAGVSQSPSNKVTEKGKDVELRCDPISGHTALYWYRQSLGQGLEFLIYFQGNSAPDKSGLPSDRFSAERTGGSVSTLTIQRTQQEDSAVYLCASSPKTISTDTQYFGPGTRLTVL.

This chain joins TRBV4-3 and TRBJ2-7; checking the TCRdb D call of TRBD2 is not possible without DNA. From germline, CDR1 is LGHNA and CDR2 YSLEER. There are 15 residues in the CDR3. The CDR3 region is CASSQDPAGVGEQYF.

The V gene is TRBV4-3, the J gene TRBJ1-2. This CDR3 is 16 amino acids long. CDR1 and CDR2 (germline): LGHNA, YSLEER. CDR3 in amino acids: CASSQDPASLNYGYTF.

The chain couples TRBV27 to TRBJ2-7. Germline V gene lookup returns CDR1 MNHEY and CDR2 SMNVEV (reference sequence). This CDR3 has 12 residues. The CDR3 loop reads CASSSVPHEQYF.

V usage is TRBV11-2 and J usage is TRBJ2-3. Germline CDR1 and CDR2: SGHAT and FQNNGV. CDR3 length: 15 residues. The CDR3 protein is CASSSFLDGTDTQYF. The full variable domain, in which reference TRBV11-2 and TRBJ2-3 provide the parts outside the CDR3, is EAGVAQSPRYKIIEKRQSVAFWCNPISGHATLYWYQQILGQGPKLLIQFQNNGVVDDSQLPKDRFSAERLKGVDSTLKIQPAKLEDSAVYLCASSSFLDGTDTQYFGPGTRLTVL.

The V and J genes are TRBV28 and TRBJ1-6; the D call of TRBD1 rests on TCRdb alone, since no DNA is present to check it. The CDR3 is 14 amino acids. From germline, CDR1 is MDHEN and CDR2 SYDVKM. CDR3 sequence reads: CASSLRGRHSPLHF.

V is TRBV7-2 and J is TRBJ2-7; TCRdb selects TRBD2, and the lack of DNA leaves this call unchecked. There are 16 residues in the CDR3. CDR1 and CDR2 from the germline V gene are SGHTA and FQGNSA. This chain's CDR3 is CASSPGLAGGHPEQYF.

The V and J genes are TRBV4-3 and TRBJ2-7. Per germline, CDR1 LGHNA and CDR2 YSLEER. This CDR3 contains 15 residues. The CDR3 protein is CASSQDYERSYEQYF.

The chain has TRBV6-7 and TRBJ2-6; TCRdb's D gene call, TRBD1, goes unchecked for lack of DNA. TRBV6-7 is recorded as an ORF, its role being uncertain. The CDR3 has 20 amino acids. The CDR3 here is CASSDDLGQAWASGANVLTF.

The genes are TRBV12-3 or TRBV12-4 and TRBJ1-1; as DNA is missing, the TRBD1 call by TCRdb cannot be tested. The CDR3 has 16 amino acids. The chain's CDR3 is CASSSLLTGGYTEAFF.

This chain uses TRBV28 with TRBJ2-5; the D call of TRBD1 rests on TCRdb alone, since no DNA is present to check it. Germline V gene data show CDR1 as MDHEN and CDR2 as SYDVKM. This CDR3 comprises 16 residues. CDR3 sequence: CASRVLTGSDQETQYF.

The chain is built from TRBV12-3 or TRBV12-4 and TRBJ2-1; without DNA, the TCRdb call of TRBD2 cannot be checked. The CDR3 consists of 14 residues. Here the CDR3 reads CASSFYLQSHEQFF.

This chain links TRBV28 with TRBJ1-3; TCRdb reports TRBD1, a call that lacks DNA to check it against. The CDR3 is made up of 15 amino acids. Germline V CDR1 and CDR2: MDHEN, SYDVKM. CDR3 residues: CASSLSTGSGNTIYF.

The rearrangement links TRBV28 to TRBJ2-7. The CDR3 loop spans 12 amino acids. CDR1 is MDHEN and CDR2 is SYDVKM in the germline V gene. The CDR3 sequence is CASSFMGYEQYF.